Sequencing of this T cell receptor (beta chain) was carried out in a study of cytomegalovirus exposure and HLA in healthy donors. Overall study context: Early released data had tens of millions of unique TCRs, all coming from HLA-typed donors.

With regard to this clone: Antigen unknown. Distinct nucleotide sequences in the sample also encode this CDR3.

Vbeta (60) and Jbeta (13) primers were used in the PCR. Sequencing was performed with immunoSEQ multiplex PCR; in TCRdb, only in-frame clones are kept and a portion is missing. The data show 160,000 or so clones, more than 75% seen once. The CDR3 loop spans 13 amino acids. Germline V lookup: CDR1 SNHLY, CDR2 FYNNEI. The ends were cut back, 2 bases at V and 4 bases at J, with 6 bases in the middle. Study findings and constraints: An analysis that came later showed most CMV-associated TCR beta chains appearing HLA-restricted.

Sample: PBMCs. The J gene is TRBJ1-5, the V gene TRBV2; D might be TRBD1 (6 bases). This sequence was found in a male donor in good health and CMV-seronegative. This chain's CDR3 is CASSEQGNQPQHF. CDR3 in DNA: TGTGCCAGCAGTGAACAGGGGAATCAGCCCCAGCATTTT.